This passage covers 2 T cell receptor beta chains from one sample sequenced in a study of blood T cell repertoires in COVID-19. Assay used: immunoSEQ multiplex PCR; TCRdb lists only in-frame clones, some missing. The sample shows 130,000 to 150,000 clones, roughly 88% of them seen only once. The sequenced sample was peripheral blood. The origin of the receptors is a man in his 60s with active or convalescent COVID-19.

The chain combines TRBV7-2 with TRBJ1-6; maybe TRBD1 (6 bases). Germline lookup yields CDR1 SGHTA and CDR2 FQGNSA. There are 15 residues in the CDR3. The V and J ends lost 5 bases and 1 base respectively, with 9 bases between them. CDR3 bases: TGTGCCAGCAGCGCCCAGGGGTCCTATAATTCACCCCTCCACTTT. Its protein is CASSAQGSYNSPLHF.

This chain links TRBV5-4 with TRBJ2-7, with a weak D call TRBD2 (6 bases). CDR1 is SGHNT and CDR2 is YYREEE in the germline V gene (reference sequence). The CDR3 sequence is 17 residues long. V was trimmed by 4 bases and J by 4 bases, leaving 24 bases between them. Here the CDR3 reads CASSLKRGLVLDYEQYF. The CDR3 DNA sequence: TGTGCCAGCAGCCTGAAGAGGGGACTGGTCCTTGATTACGAGCAGTACTTC.